The 13 T cell receptor beta chains listed next were all sequenced from one sample in a study of technical replicates of blood from several donors. Clones were sequenced by immunoSEQ multiplex PCR, and TCRdb holds only the in-frame ones, with some missing. The sample consists of roughly 92,000 clones, roughly 96% of them appearing once. The sequenced sample was T cells isolated from PBMCs. Receptors originate from a human donor in good health.

CDR3 bases: TGCAGCGGGTCCGTGAGCAATGAGCAGTTCTTC. This sequence encodes CSGSVSNEQFF. This sequence joins TRBV29-1 and TRBJ2-1; unclear D gene. CDR1 and CDR2 (germline): SQVTM, ANQGSEA. Trimming removed 7 bases at V and 6 bases at J, with 10 bases between. This CDR3 region has 11 residues.

The chain is built from TRBV2 and TRBJ2-1; weak D call: TRBD1 (5 bases). The V gene lost 9 bases and the J gene lost 9 bases, with 15 bases spanning the gap. Germline values: CDR1 SNHLY, CDR2 FYNNEI. This CDR3 contains 12 residues. CDR3 amino acids: CASGWQGFEQFF. CDR3 bases: TGTGCCAGTGGGTGGCAGGGCTTTGAGCAGTTCTTC.

This chain links TRBV19 with TRBJ1-5, with 10 bases aligning to TRBD1. CDR1 and CDR2 from the germline V gene are LNHDA and SQIVND (reference sequence). V was pared by 8 bases and J by 6 bases, with 4 bases of the junction left unmatched. This CDR3 is 13 amino acids long. CDR3 in DNA: TGTGCCAGTGGGACAGGGGAAGGTCAGCCCCAGCATTTT. Its protein is CASGTGEGQPQHF.

V is TRBV5-1 and J is TRBJ2-1; TRBD1 agrees at 8 bases. The CDR3 runs 15 residues. Germline V gene data show CDR1 as SGHRS and CDR2 as YFSETQ. Trimming at V came to 1 base and at J to 5 bases, leaving 5 bases not matched to a gene. The CDR3 is CASSLRTGPNNEQFF. DNA for the CDR3: TGCGCCAGCAGCTTGAGGACAGGGCCAAACAATGAGCAGTTCTTC.

The rearrangement links TRBV19 to TRBJ1-4; 7 bases agree with TRBD1. The length of the CDR3 is 16 residues. The ends lost 0 bases at V and 4 bases at J; junction bases unmatched: 5. CDR1 is LNHDA and CDR2 is SQIVND in the germline V gene (reference sequence). CDR3 sequence (DNA): TGTGCCAGTAGTATAGAAGACAGGGAATTTAATGAAAAACTGTTTTTT. It codes for CASSIEDREFNEKLFF.

The chain employs TRBV6-5 and TRBJ2-3, with 7 nucleotides matching TRBD2. This CDR3 contains 16 residues. CDR1 MNHEY and CDR2 SVGAGI come from the germline V gene. V gave up 0 bases and J gave up 3 bases; unmatched junction bases: 6. Here the CDR3 reads CASSYSSGVDTDTQYF. DNA of the CDR3: TGTGCCAGCAGTTACTCGAGCGGGGTAGATACAGATACGCAGTATTTT.

This chain joins TRBV29-1 and TRBJ1-1; D unclear. The V end was cut by 1 base, the J end by 1 base, with 7 bases between. The germline gives CDR1 SQVTM, CDR2 ANQGSEA. The CDR3 has 13 amino acids. The CDR3 sequence is CSVEGEANTEAFF. The CDR3 DNA is TGCAGCGTTGAAGGAGAAGCGAACACTGAAGCTTTCTTT.

The chain joins TRBV7-9 to TRBJ1-2; D uncertain. This CDR3 region has 13 residues. Trimming stripped 3 bases from V and 7 bases from J, with 12 bases between. In germline, CDR1 is SEHNR, CDR2 FQNEAQ (reference sequence). The chain's CDR3 is CASSLYPTFGYTF. The CDR3 nucleotides read TGTGCCAGCAGCTTGTACCCTACTTTTGGCTACACCTTC.

V gene TRBV14 combines with J gene TRBJ1-1; the D gene is possibly TRBD1 (5 bases). CDR3 size: 13 residues. CDR1 is SGHDN and CDR2 is FVKESK in the germline V gene. V was cut by 2 bases and J by 5 bases, with 9 bases left in between. The CDR3 reads CASSQYRLTEAFF. The DNA of the CDR3 is TGTGCCAGCAGCCAATACAGGTTAACTGAAGCTTTCTTT.

The chain has TRBV7-3 and TRBJ2-2; 9 positions agree with TRBD1. Germline V lookup: CDR1 SGHTA, CDR2 FQGTGA. This CDR3 spans 16 amino acids. Trimming took 5 bases from V and 0 from J; bases not matched to a gene: 4. The CDR3 region has the DNA TGTGCCAGCAGCCCCCGACAGGGGGCGAACACCGGGGAGCTGTTTTTT. Translating it yields CASSPRQGANTGELFF.

The rearrangement uses TRBV28 and TRBJ1-2; maybe TRBD1 (6 bases). V lost 2 bases, J lost 9 bases, and 10 bases lay in between. The CDR3 spans 12 residues. Germline CDR1 and CDR2: MDHEN and SYDVKM. The CDR3 reads CASSLNRVRYTF. The CDR3, as DNA: TGTGCCAGCAGTTTAAACAGGGTTCGCTACACCTTC.

The rearrangement links TRBV7-2 to TRBJ1-2; D is ambiguous. The germline V gene encodes CDR1 SGHTA and CDR2 FQGNSA. This CDR3 spans 12 amino acids. V dropped 3 bases and J dropped 8 bases, with 10 bases sitting between them. In nucleotides, the CDR3 is TGTGCCAGCAGCTTCGGGTTTGAGGGCTACACCTTC. As protein: CASSFGFEGYTF.

The rearrangement joins TRBV6-4 to TRBJ2-1; 9 nucleotides agree with TRBD2. The CDR3 has 17 residues. Per germline, CDR1 MRHNA and CDR2 SNTAGT. The V gene end was trimmed by 2 bases and the J gene end by 4 bases; junction bases not matched to a gene: 9. CDR3: CASSDTRRLAGYNEQFF. Written as DNA, the CDR3 is TGTGCCAGCAGTGACACCCGTCGGCTAGCGGGGTACAATGAGCAGTTCTTC.